This T cell receptor beta chain was captured by sequencing in a study of control samples from healthy donors and cancer patients. The table came from immunoSEQ multiplex PCR; TCRdb's copy has only in-frame clones and leaves some out. This table holds 95,000 to 150,000 clones, approximately 89% found once. Germline V CDR1 and CDR2: SGDLS, YYNGEE. The ends lost 3 bases at V and 5 bases at J; junction bases unmatched: 9. The CDR3 length is 15 residues. The receptor was isolated from a woman aged 18 to 35 in good health. The sample taken for sequencing was blood. The V call is TRBV9, the J call TRBJ2-5; 8 positions agree with TRBD2. The CDR3 protein is CASSATGTSDETQYF. The CDR3 DNA reads as TGTGCCAGCAGCGCAACCGGGACTAGTGACGAGACCCAGTACTTC.